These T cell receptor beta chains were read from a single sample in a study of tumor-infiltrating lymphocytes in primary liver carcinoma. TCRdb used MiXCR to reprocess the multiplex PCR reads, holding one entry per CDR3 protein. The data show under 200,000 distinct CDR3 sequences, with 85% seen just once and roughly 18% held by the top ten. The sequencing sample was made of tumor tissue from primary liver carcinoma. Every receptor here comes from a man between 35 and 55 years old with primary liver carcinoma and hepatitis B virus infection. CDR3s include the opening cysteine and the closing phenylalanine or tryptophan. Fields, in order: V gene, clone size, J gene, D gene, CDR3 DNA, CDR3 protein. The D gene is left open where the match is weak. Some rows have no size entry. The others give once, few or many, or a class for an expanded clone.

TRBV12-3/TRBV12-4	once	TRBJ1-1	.	TGTGCCAGCAGGATTCGAATCAACTCTGAAGCTTTCTTT	CASRIRINSEAFF
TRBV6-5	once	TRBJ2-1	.	TGTGCCAGCAATTACCAGACTAGTTTTAATGAGCGGTTCTTC	CASNYQTSFNERFF
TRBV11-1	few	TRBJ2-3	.	TGTGCCAGCAGCTCTGGGGGAAGTTCAGTTGGAGCCCGCATAGATGCGCAGTATTTT	CASSSGGSSVGARIDAQYF
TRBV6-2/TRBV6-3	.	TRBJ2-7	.	TGTGCTAGCAGTCTCTGGGTGGGTCCCTACGATCAGTACTTT	CASSLWVGPYDQYF
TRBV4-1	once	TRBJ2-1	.	TGCGCCAGCGGCCAAGATCCCTATTCAGAATACAATGAGCAGTCCTTC	CASGQDPYSEYNEQSF
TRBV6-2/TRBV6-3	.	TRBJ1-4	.	TGTGCCAGCAGAACCGGGACCGAGGCTGAAAAACTGTGTTTT	CASRTGTEAEKLCF
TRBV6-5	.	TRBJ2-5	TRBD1	TGTGCCAGCAGGCCCCAGCCCGCAGGGGGCGGGGAGACCCATTACTTC	CASRPQPAGGGETHYF
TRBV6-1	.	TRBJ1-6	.	TGTGATAGCAGTGAAGCCCCTAATCGGTCACCCCTCCACTTT	CDSSEAPNRSPLHF
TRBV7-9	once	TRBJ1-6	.	TGTGCCAGCAGCTTGGGCGGGGCCAATAATTCACCCCCCCACTTT	CASSLGGANNSPPHF
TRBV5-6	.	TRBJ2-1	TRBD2	TGTGCCAACAGCTTGCTTGCGGGAGCTGGGGGCAATGAGCAGTTCTTC	CANSLLAGAGGNEQFF
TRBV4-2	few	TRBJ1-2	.	TGTGCCAGTAGCCAAGAAACCACCCAGGGGCTTAACTATGGCTACACCTTC	CASSQETTQGLNYGYTF
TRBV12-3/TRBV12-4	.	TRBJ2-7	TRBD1	TGTGCCAGCAGTTGGACAGGCTACTACGAGCATTACTTC	CASSWTGYYEHYF
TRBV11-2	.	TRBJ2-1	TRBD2	TGTGCCAGCAGCTCGGGACTAGCGGGGGTACAGGAGCAGTTCTTC	CASSSGLAGVQEQFF
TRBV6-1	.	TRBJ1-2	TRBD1	TGTGCCGGCAGCCCCTCGACAGGGTCCCATCTCCTAGAGACCTTC	CAGSPSTGSHLLETF
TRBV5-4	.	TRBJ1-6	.	TGTGCCACTACCAGCCTCGGGGAAAGGAGTTCACCCCTCCACTTT	CATTSLGERSSPLHF
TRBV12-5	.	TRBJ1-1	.	TGTGATAGTGGTATGCCTAAAAACCGGGACAAAGACACTGAAGCTTCCTTT	CDSGMPKNRDKDTEASF
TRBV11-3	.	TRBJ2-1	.	TGTGCCAGCAGCTTAGGATGGGAGAATAATGAGCAGTTCTTC	CASSLGWENNEQFF
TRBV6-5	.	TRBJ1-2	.	TGTGCCACCCTAGACCTTACCGCAATCCACACCTTC	CATLDLTAIHTF
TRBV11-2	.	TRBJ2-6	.	TGTGCCACCCAGCGGCCACACTCTGTGGCCAACGTCCTGACTTTC	CATQRPHSVANVLTF
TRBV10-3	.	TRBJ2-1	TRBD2	TGTGCCAACAAAGAGGCTAGCGGGAGTATTGGGCAGTTCTTC	CANKEASGSIGQFF
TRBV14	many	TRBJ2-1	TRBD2	TGTGCCAGCAGCCAAGACGGGACTAGCGGGAACCCCCACAATGAGCAGTTCTTC	CASSQDGTSGNPHNEQFF
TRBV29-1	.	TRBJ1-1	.	TGCAGCGTTGCCCCTGGATGTGGTATGAACACTGAAGCTTCCTTT	CSVAPGCGMNTEASF
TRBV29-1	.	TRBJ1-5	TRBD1	TGCAGCGTTGGGGGACAGGGGCACCCCCAGCATTTT	CSVGGQGHPQHF
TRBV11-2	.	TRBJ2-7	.	TGTGCCAGCAGCTTAGCCCCTAGCTGGGGGGGCTACGAGCAATACTTC	CASSLAPSWGGYEQYF
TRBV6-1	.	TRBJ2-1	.	TGTGCCAGCAGTGAAGGGTGGAATGTGAAGTTCTTC	CASSEGWNVKFF
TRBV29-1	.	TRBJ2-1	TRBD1	TGCAGCATATCACAGGGGCCCCCACTTAATGAGCAGTTCTTC	CSISQGPPLNEQFF
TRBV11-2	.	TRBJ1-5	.	TGTGTCAGCAGCATAAAAGGGGGACTGACGAATCAGCCCCAGCGTTTT	CVSSIKGGLTNQPQRF
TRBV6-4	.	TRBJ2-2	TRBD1	TGTGCCAGCACTGATGGACAGGGGGCCGGGGAGCTGTTTTTT	CASTDGQGAGELFF
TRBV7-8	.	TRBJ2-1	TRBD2	TGTGCCAGCAGCTTAACGGGGATAGCGGGAGGGGCTGAGCAGTTCTTC	CASSLTGIAGGAEQFF
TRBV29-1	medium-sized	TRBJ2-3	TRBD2	TGCAGCGCCGGGGCGGGAGCCGGCACAGATACGCAGTATTTT	CSAGAGAGTDTQYF
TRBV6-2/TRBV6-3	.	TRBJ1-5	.	TGTGCCAGCAGTTACTCCCGGGACGGTGATATATGGAATCAGCCCCGGCATTTT	CASSYSRDGDIWNQPRHF
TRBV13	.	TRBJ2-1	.	TGTGCCAGCAGCTCGGCCCGCAGGGAGCAGTCCTTC	CASSSARREQSF
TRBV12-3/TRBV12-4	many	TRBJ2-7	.	TGTGCCAGCAGTTTGTCGGCGGGCGGGCAGTACTTC	CASSLSAGGQYF
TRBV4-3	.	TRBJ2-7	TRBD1	TGCGCCAGCATCCATTCCGGGACAGGGGAGTCCTACGAACAGTACTTC	CASIHSGTGESYEQYF
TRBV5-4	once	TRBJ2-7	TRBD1	TGTGCCAGCAGTTATGGGACAGGCGCGAGAGGCGAGCAATACTTC	CASSYGTGARGEQYF
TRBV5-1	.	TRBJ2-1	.	TGTGCCAGCAGCTTGGTCGGGGCCGAGCAGTTCTTC	CASSLVGAEQFF
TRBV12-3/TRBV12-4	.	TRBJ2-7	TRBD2	TGTGACAGCAGCCCCGGACTAGCGGAATACTACGAACAGTACTTC	CDSSPGLAEYYEQYF
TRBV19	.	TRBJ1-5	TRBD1	TGTGCCAGTAGCATGGGGACAGTTAGTAATCAGCCCCAGCAATTT	CASSMGTVSNQPQQF
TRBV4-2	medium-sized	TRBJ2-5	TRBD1	TGTGCCAGCAGCCAAGACGGGACAGGGGGCCAAGAGACCCAGTACTTC	CASSQDGTGGQETQYF
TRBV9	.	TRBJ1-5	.	TGTGCCAGCTCGGGGGGATATAGCAATCAGCCCCAGCATTTT	CASSGGYSNQPQHF
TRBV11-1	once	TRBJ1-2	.	TGTGTCAGCAGCTTCATGGGATTTGGCTATGGTTACACCTTC	CVSSFMGFGYGYTF
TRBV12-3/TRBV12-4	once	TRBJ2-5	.	TGTGCCAACAGTTTAGGGGATAGAGAGACCCAGTACTTC	CANSLGDRETQYF